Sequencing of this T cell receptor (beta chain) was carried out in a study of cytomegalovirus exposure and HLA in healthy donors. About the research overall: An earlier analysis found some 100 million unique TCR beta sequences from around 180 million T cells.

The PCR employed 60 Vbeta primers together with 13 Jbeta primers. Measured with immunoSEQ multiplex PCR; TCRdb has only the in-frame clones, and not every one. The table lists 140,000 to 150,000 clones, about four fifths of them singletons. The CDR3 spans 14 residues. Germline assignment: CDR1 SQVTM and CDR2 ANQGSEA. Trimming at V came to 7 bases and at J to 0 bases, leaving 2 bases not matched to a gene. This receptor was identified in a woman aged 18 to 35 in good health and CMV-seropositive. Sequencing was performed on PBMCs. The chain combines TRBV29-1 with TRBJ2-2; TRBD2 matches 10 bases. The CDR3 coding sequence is TGCAGCGCTACTAGCGGGGCGAACACCGGGGAGCTGTTTTTT. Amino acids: CSATSGANTGELFF.